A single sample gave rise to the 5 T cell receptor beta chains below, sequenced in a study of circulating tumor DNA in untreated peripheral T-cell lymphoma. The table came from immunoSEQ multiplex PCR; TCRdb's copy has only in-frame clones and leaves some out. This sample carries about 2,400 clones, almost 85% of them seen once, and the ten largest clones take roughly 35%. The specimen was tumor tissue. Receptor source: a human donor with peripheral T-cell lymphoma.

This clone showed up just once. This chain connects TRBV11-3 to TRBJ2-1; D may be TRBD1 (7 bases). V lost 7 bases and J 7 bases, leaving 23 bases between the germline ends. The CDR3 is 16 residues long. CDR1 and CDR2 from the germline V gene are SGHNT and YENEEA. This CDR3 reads CASKIGQAARGNEQFF. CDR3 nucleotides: TGTGCCAGCAAGATCGGACAGGCCGCCCGGGGGAATGAGCAGTTCTTC.

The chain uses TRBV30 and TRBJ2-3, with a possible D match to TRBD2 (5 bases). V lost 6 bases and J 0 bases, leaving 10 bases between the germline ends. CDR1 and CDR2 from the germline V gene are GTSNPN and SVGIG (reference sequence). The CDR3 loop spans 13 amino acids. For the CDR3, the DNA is TGTGCCTGCCCCGGGAATAGCACAGATACGCAGTATTTT. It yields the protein CACPGNSTDTQYF.

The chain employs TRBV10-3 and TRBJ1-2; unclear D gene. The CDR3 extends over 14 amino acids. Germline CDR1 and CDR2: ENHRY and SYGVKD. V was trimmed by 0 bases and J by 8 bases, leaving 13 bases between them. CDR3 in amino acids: CAISESERYGGYTF. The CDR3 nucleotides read TGTGCCATCAGTGAGTCAGAGCGGTACGGGGGCTACACCTTC.

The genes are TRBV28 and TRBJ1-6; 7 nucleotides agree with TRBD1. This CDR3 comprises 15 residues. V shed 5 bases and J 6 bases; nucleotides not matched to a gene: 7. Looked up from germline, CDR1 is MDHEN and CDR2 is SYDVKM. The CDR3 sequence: CASSAGTVRNSPLHF. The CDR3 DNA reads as TGTGCCAGCAGTGCTGGGACAGTCCGTAATTCACCCCTCCACTTT.

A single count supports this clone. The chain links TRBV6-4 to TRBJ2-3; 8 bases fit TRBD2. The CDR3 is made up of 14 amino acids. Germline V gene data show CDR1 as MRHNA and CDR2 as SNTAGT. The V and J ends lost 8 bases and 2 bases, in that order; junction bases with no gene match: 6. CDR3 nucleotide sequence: TGTGCCAGCGCAGCGGGAGATGACACAGATACGCAGTATTTT. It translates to CASAAGDDTDTQYF.